Presented here are 24 T cell receptor beta chains from one specimen sequenced in a study of control samples from healthy donors and cancer patients. Some clones are missing from TCRdb's copy, which holds only in-frame ones; the method was immunoSEQ multiplex PCR. The sample lists about 130,000 clones; roughly 90% were seen once. The sequenced sample was blood. These receptors all come from a man between 18 and 35 years old in good health.

This chain links TRBV24-1 with TRBJ2-1; 10 bases are a match to TRBD1. From germline, CDR1 is KGHDR and CDR2 SFDVKD. V lost 4 bases to trimming and J lost 3 bases; unmatched junction nucleotides: 5. The CDR3 contains 16 residues. In DNA, the CDR3 is TGTGCCACCAGTGACCCCGGGACAGGGGACTACAATGAGCAGTTCTTC. As protein: CATSDPGTGDYNEQFF.

The chain recombines TRBV7-3 with TRBJ2-3; no firm D call. CDR1 is SGHTA, CDR2 FQGTGA, per germline. Trimming took 3 bases from V and 0 from J, leaving 10 bases between them. The CDR3 is made up of 15 amino acids. CDR3 residues: CASSFSAASTDTQYF. CDR3 in DNA: TGTGCCAGCAGCTTCAGTGCGGCTAGCACAGATACGCAGTATTTT.

V gene TRBV3-1 (or the pseudogene TRBV3-2) combines with J gene TRBJ2-5; tentatively, D is TRBD2 (5 bases). The CDR3 loop spans 16 amino acids. Germline values: CDR1 LGHDT, CDR2 YNNKEL (reference sequence). V dropped 5 bases and J dropped 4 bases, with 20 bases sitting between them. In nucleotides, the CDR3 is TGTGCCAGCAGCTCACGCGGACGAACACTAGGAGAGACCCAGTACTTC. This translates into CASSSRGRTLGETQYF.

The V and J genes are TRBV18 and TRBJ2-1; 10 nucleotides line up with TRBD2. The CDR3 sequence is 18 residues long. After removal of 0 bases from V and 0 bases from J, the junction contained 5 bases not matched to a gene. Germline CDR1 is KGHSH and CDR2 is LQKENI. The CDR3 sequence is CASSPPISGGPSYNEQFF. The CDR3 nucleotides read TGTGCCAGCTCACCACCGATTAGCGGGGGGCCCTCCTACAATGAGCAGTTCTTC.

This rearrangement joins TRBV15 to TRBJ2-7, with TRBD2 matching 16 bases. Germline CDR1 reads LNHNV; CDR2 reads YYDKDF (reference sequence). The CDR3 covers 20 residues. After removal of 0 bases from V and 6 bases from J, the junction contained 14 bases not matched to a gene. The CDR3 protein is CATSRDLREGLAGGASEQYF. CDR3 DNA sequence: TGTGCCACCAGCAGAGATCTACGCGAGGGACTAGCGGGGGGGGCTAGCGAGCAGTACTTC.

This clone has only one observation. This rearrangement joins TRBV5-1 to TRBJ2-7; 9 nucleotides match TRBD2. Trimming at V came to 3 bases and at J to 4 bases, leaving 2 bases not matched to a gene. The CDR3 contains 13 residues. The V gene's germline CDR1 is SGHRS and CDR2 YFSETQ. For the CDR3, the DNA is TGCGCCAGCAGCTGGACTAGCGAGTACGAGCAGTACGTC. Translation gives CASSWTSEYEQYV.

This clone was seen only once. The chain carries TRBV27 and TRBJ1-5, with 9 nucleotides matching TRBD1. The CDR3 runs 15 residues. With V trimmed by 3 bases and J by 4 bases, 4 bases remained unmatched. Germline-derived CDR1 and CDR2 are MNHEY and SMNVEV (reference sequence). This CDR3 is CASSFRQGGNQPQHF. The CDR3 DNA is TGTGCCAGCAGTTTCAGACAGGGGGGAAATCAGCCCCAGCATTTT.

The V call is TRBV19, the J call TRBJ2-7; 12 bases are shared with TRBD2. With V trimmed by 9 bases and J by 2 bases, 5 bases remained unmatched. Germline assignment: CDR1 LNHDA and CDR2 SQIVND (reference sequence). CDR3 length: 14 residues. CDR3: CASSPSGGAYEQYF. In DNA form, the CDR3 reads TGTGCCAGCTCCCCTAGCGGGGGGGCCTACGAGCAGTACTTC.

Of note for this clone: Germline and junction disagree at one end, which may indicate a read error. In the same sample, other DNA sequences code for this CDR3. The genes are TRBV2 and TRBJ1-2, with 10 nucleotides matching TRBD1. The CDR3 spans 18 residues. The germline V gene encodes CDR1 SNHLY and CDR2 FYNNEI. The CDR3 DNA sequence: TGTGCTAGCAGTGATGTTCCGGGACAGGGGCCCTCTAACTATGGCTACACCTTC. Amino acids: CASSDVPGQGPSNYGYTF.

CDR3 in amino acids: CASSKGECGETQYF. In DNA, the CDR3 is TGTGCCAGCAGCAAAGGGGAGTGTGGAGAGACCCAGTACTTC. V gene TRBV21-1 combines with J gene TRBJ2-5; no check of the table's D call, TRBD2, against the DNA was made. TRBV21-1 is designated a pseudogene. This CDR3 spans 14 amino acids.

The chain links TRBV10-1 to TRBJ2-7; no firm D call. CDR3 length equals 15 residues. Trimming took 2 bases from V and 6 from J, leaving 17 bases between them. Germline lookup yields CDR1 WNHNN and CDR2 SYGVQD (reference sequence). CDR3 sequence: CASSERVRIGSEQYV. The CDR3, as DNA: TGCGCCAGCAGTGAGAGGGTCCGCATCGGGTCCGAGCAGTACGTC.

The rearrangement uses TRBV5-4 and TRBJ1-5; unclear D gene. The germline V gene encodes CDR1 SGHNT and CDR2 YYREEE (reference sequence). This CDR3 spans 14 amino acids. V lost 0 bases to trimming and J lost 2 bases, with 6 bases between them. CDR3 protein: CASSLGGGNQPQHF. The CDR3 DNA sequence: TGTGCCAGCAGCTTGGGAGGAGGCAATCAGCCCCAGCATTTT.

This chain uses TRBV7-9 with TRBJ2-5, with TRBD2 as a possible D gene (6 bases). The V gene's germline CDR1 is SEHNR and CDR2 FQNEAQ (reference sequence). Trimming took off 4 bases at V and 6 bases at J, with 15 bases between the two ends. The CDR3 is 14 residues long. The CDR3 DNA sequence: TGTGCCAGCAGCTCAGCTGGAGGGAGGCAGACCCAGTACTTC. The encoded protein is CASSSAGGRQTQYF.

The chain joins TRBV7-9 to TRBJ2-5; TRBD2 agrees at 10 bases. Per the germline V gene, CDR1 is SEHNR and CDR2 is FQNEAQ (reference sequence). CDR3 length: 19 residues. The V and J ends lost 0 bases and 1 base, in that order; junction bases with no gene match: 11. CDR3 sequence (DNA): TGTGCCAGCAGCTTAGCGTTGGGAACTAGCGGGACACCCCAAGAGACCCAGTACTTC. Protein product: CASSLALGTSGTPQETQYF.

V gene TRBV11-2 combines with J gene TRBJ1-2; D may be TRBD1 (5 bases). CDR3 size: 15 residues. Trimming removed 1 base at V and 2 bases at J, with 11 bases between. Germline values: CDR1 SGHAT, CDR2 FQNNGV. The CDR3 reads CASSLGGWGNYGYTF. The CDR3 DNA follows: TGTGCCAGCAGCTTAGGGGGTTGGGGCAACTATGGCTACACCTTC.

The V gene is TRBV5-4, the J gene TRBJ1-1, with a possible D match to TRBD1 (5 bases). The ends were cut back, 3 bases at V and 2 bases at J, with 14 bases in the middle. The CDR3 loop spans 15 amino acids. The germline V gene has CDR1 SGHNT and CDR2 YYREEE (reference sequence). Written as DNA, the CDR3 is TGTGCCAGCAGCTCGTCGCCGGGGGGTAACACTGAAGCTTTCTTT. Translated: CASSSSPGGNTEAFF.

V usage is TRBV25-1 and J usage is TRBJ1-4, with D unclear. Germline V gene sequence: CDR1 MGHDK, CDR2 SYGVNS. V dropped 4 bases and J dropped 3 bases, with 12 bases sitting between them. The CDR3 length is 15 residues. The CDR3 sequence: CASSAARGSNEKLFF. For the CDR3, the DNA is TGTGCCAGCAGTGCCGCCAGAGGCTCTAATGAAAAACTGTTTTTT.

J is TRBJ2-2 and V is TRBV11-2; D is perhaps TRBD2 (6 bases). The germline V and J ends were trimmed by 0 bases and 2 bases, with 16 bases remaining between them. This CDR3 has 18 amino acids. CDR1 is SGHAT, CDR2 FQNNGV, per germline. In DNA, the CDR3 is TGTGCCAGCAGCTTAGATGCGCGGGGAATTGCAAACACCGGGGAGCTGTTTTTT. Its translation is CASSLDARGIANTGELFF.

CDR3 sequence: CASSESWWRGNSPLHF. For the CDR3, the DNA is TGTGCCAGCAGTGAATCTTGGTGGCGGGGGAATTCACCCCTCCACTTT. The chain links TRBV25-1 to TRBJ1-6; the D gene is possibly TRBD1 (5 bases). Germline CDR1 and CDR2: MGHDK and SYGVNS. The CDR3 length is 16 residues. V gave up 1 base and J gave up 7 bases, with 14 bases separating them.

The gene calls are TRBV7-9 and TRBJ2-3; D gene uncertain. Germline CDR1 is SEHNR and CDR2 is FQNEAQ (reference sequence). The CDR3 is 16 residues long. Trimming cost V 3 bases and J 0 bases, with 13 bases left between them. The CDR3 spells CASSLLTISSTDTQYF. In DNA, the CDR3 is TGTGCCAGCAGCTTGTTGACCATTTCTAGCACAGATACGCAGTATTTT.

The chain is built from TRBV11-2 and TRBJ2-5; tentative D call: TRBD1 (6 bases). Germline V CDR1 and CDR2: SGHAT, FQNNGV. V was pared by 5 bases and J by 0 bases, with 13 bases between. The CDR3 is made up of 15 amino acids. The CDR3 loop is CASSTGTLYQETQYF. CDR3 sequence (DNA): TGTGCCAGCAGCACCGGGACACTGTACCAAGAGACCCAGTACTTC.

This chain links TRBV24-1 with TRBJ1-4, with D perhaps TRBD1 (5 bases). CDR3 length: 13 residues. Germline CDR1 reads KGHDR; CDR2 reads SFDVKD. The V end was cut by 4 bases, the J end by 3 bases, with 5 bases between. CDR3: CATSDRANEKLFF. CDR3 nucleotide sequence: TGTGCCACCAGTGACAGGGCTAATGAAAAACTGTTTTTT.

The CDR3 nucleotides are TGTGCCATCAGTGGGTCCGGGACAGGGGGAAATGGCTACACCTTC. Translated, it gives CAISGSGTGGNGYTF. This chain links TRBV10-3 with TRBJ1-2, with 11 bases aligning to TRBD1. V lost 4 bases to trimming and J lost 6 bases; unmatched junction nucleotides: 7. Germline V lookup: CDR1 ENHRY, CDR2 SYGVKD. The length of the CDR3 is 15 residues.

A note on this clone: The junction does not match germline at one end; this may be a read error. The chain joins TRBV15 to TRBJ2-3; D remains ambiguous. The germline V gene has CDR1 LNHNV and CDR2 YYDKDF (reference sequence). The CDR3 sequence is 13 residues long. The CDR3 is CATSRDRIPAEDF. DNA of the CDR3: TGTGCCACCAGCAGAGATCGAATACCCGCTGAGGATTTT. Looking up the rest from reference TRBV15 and TRBJ2-3 gives the full variable domain: DAMVIQNPRYQVTQFGKPVTLSCSQTLNHNVMYWYQQKSSQAPKLLFHYYDKDFNNEADTPDNFQSRRPNTSFCFLDIRSPGLGDTAMYLCATSRDRIPAEDFGPGTRLTVL.